The clone carrying this TCR beta chain was recorded many times. What it binds is not known. The data are from a study of OX40 agonist ivuxolimab in advanced cancers. Study background: Ivuxolimab doses were 0.01, 0.1, 0.3, 1.5, 3 or 10 mg/kg every 2 weeks. Study-wide results and caveats: Partial responders receiving 0.1-3.0 mg/kg showed among the lowest clonal expansion. At 0.1 to 3.0 mg/kg, clonal expansion of CD4+ and CD8+ blood T cells had occurred by week 6.

The repertoire was sequenced with immunoSEQ multiplex PCR; TCRdb's copy has only in-frame clones and lacks some. The profile covers 55,000 to 90,000 clones, with approximately 86% appearing a single time and 2% to 2.5% taken by the ten largest. The CDR3 spans 12 residues. Between the trimmed V and J ends, which lost 7 bases and 6 bases, there was a span of 12 bases. Germline values: CDR1 SQVTM, CDR2 ANQGSEA. The material sequenced was CD4+ or CD8+ T cells sorted from blood, taken in a trial of the OX40 agonist ivuxolimab. This chain connects TRBV29-1 to TRBJ2-2; TRBD1 might be the D (5 bases). The sequence was obtained from an adult with an advanced solid tumor such as melanoma, head and neck, liver or kidney cancer. The CDR3 DNA reads as TGCAGCGCCGAGAGACAGCCCGGGGAGCTGTTTTTT. Translating gives CSAERQPGELFF.